The next 30 T cell receptor beta chains were all read from a single sample in a study of beta chain features in type 1 diabetes (dated by TCRdb to the late 2010s). The library was produced with the immunoSEQ multiplex PCR assay. The entire amount of isolated RNA was reverse transcribed using the High Capacity cDNA Reverse Transcription Kit, so the sequenced TCRB transcripts were expressed ones. TCRdb obtained this table from immuneACCESS and retained in-frame rearrangements with V and J assigned. These tables miss some clones; where compared with another copy, unresolved V genes account for less than half of the shortfall, and the remainder is unexplained. The sample profile shows hundreds of thousands of clones; approximately 14% of them were found once. The ten largest clones represent around 0.035% of the sample. Sequenced: naive CD4+ T cells from blood. The meaning of the sample's cell subset or site label: true naive CD4+ T cells. The origin of the receptors is a man aged 25 to 40 in good health.

J is TRBJ2-5 and V is TRBV9; TRBD1 aligns across 7 bases. In germline, CDR1 is SGDLS, CDR2 YYNGEE. V shed 3 bases and J 4 bases; nucleotides not matched to a gene: 6. The CDR3 is 14 amino acids. CDR3: CASSAGTALETQYF. CDR3 DNA sequence: TGTGCCAGCAGCGCGGGGACAGCCTTAGAGACCCAGTACTTC.

This clone was seen a few times. This CDR3 reads CASSPTGLTYEQYF. CDR3 sequence (DNA): TGTGCCAGCAGTCCGACGGGACTTACCTACGAGCAGTACTTC. This chain connects TRBV27 to TRBJ2-7; a weak D match, TRBD2 (6 bases). The CDR3 has 14 residues. Germline assignment: CDR1 MNHEY and CDR2 SMNVEV (reference sequence). The germline V and J ends were trimmed by 5 bases and 2 bases, with 13 bases remaining between them.

This chain uses TRBV7-9 with TRBJ1-3; D call uncertain. The V end was cut by 0 bases, the J end by 1 base, with 7 bases between. Germline loops: CDR1 SEHNR, CDR2 FQNEAQ (reference sequence). The CDR3 runs to 15 residues. CDR3 nucleotides: TGTGCCAGCAGCTTAGCCGTAGGTTCTGGAAACACCATATATTTT. Protein: CASSLAVGSGNTIYF.

V usage is TRBV9 and J usage is TRBJ2-1; tentatively, D is TRBD1 or TRBD2 (5 bases each). V was pared by 3 bases and J by 10 bases, with 14 bases between. This CDR3 is built from 13 residues. Germline CDR1 is SGDLS and CDR2 is YYNGEE. CDR3 nucleotide sequence: TGTGCCAGCAGCGCTCCCCCCGGGACGGAGCAGTTCTTC. Its protein is CASSAPPGTEQFF.

The count of this clone is one. J is TRBJ2-1 and V is TRBV4-3, with 8 bases lining up with TRBD1. CDR3 size: 14 residues. The germline gives CDR1 LGHNA, CDR2 YSLEER. Unmatched junction bases numbered 5, after V lost 2 bases and J lost 8 bases. The CDR3, as DNA: TGCGCCAGCAGCCAACTTCAGGGGGCCTATGAGCAGTTCTTC. Protein product: CASSQLQGAYEQFF.

The V call is TRBV5-4, the J call TRBJ2-3, with TRBD2 identical over 10 bases. Germline V CDR1 and CDR2: SGHNT, YYREEE (reference sequence). The CDR3 has 15 amino acids. The V segment lost 6 bases and the J segment 6 bases; nucleotides outside the gene matches: 10. The CDR3 DNA reads TGTGCCAGCACCTGGGCTAGCGGGAGAACGGATACGCAGTATTTT. Translated: CASTWASGRTDTQYF.

This clone turned up a few times. The chain links TRBV5-1 to TRBJ2-5, with D possibly TRBD1 on 5 matching bases. Trimming took off 2 bases at V and 2 bases at J, with 13 bases between the two ends. The germline gives CDR1 SGHRS, CDR2 YFSETQ. The CDR3 spans 15 residues. The DNA of the CDR3 is TGCGCCAGCAGCTTACTCCAGGGTCCTCAAGAGACCCAGTACTTC. Amino acids: CASSLLQGPQETQYF.

This clone occurred many times. One end of the junction fails to match germline, which may point to a read error. This chain joins TRBV7-7 and TRBJ2-1, with 8 bases fitting TRBD2. The CDR3 totals 13 residues. The germline V gene encodes CDR1 SSHAT and CDR2 FNYEAQ (reference sequence). CDR3 protein: CASSLAGNNEQFF. For the CDR3, the DNA is TGTGCTAGCAGCTTAGCGGGGAACAATGAGCAGTTCTTC.

There are a few counts of this clone. The chain couples TRBV27 to TRBJ1-2, with 10 bases identical to TRBD1. V lost 6 bases, J lost 7 bases, and 2 bases stayed unmatched. Germline CDR1 MNHEY, CDR2 SMNVEV (reference sequence). The CDR3 sequence is 12 residues long. The DNA for the CDR3 is TGTGCCAGCAGGGGACAGGGGTCTGGCTACACCTTC. It codes for CASRGQGSGYTF.

The chain recombines TRBV14 with TRBJ2-3; the D is unclear. V was trimmed by 0 bases and J by 1 base, leaving 8 bases between them. The CDR3 has 15 residues. Germline CDR1 and CDR2: SGHDN and FVKESK. The CDR3 spells CASSQEGRRTDTQYF. CDR3 DNA: TGTGCCAGCAGCCAAGAGGGCAGACGCACAGATACGCAGTATTTT.

The V and J genes are TRBV15 and TRBJ2-5; D gene unclear. Germline values: CDR1 LNHNV, CDR2 YYDKDF (reference sequence). The CDR3 is made up of 15 amino acids. The V gene lost 0 bases and the J gene lost 2 bases, with 10 bases spanning the gap. CDR3 region: CATSRDFGDQETQYF. Written as DNA, the CDR3 is TGTGCCACCAGCAGAGATTTTGGGGATCAAGAGACCCAGTACTTC.

This chain connects TRBV5-4 to TRBJ2-1; TRBD2 agrees at 7 bases. Germline loops: CDR1 SGHNT, CDR2 YYREEE (reference sequence). The CDR3 consists of 15 residues. V lost 2 bases to trimming and J lost 9 bases; unmatched junction nucleotides: 11. The CDR3 DNA follows: TGTGCCAGCAGCTTCAGCGGGACTTGGGGTGCTGAGCAGTTCTTC. Translating gives CASSFSGTWGAEQFF.

This chain joins TRBV15 and TRBJ2-3, with 7 nucleotides matching TRBD2. The germline gives CDR1 LNHNV, CDR2 YYDKDF (reference sequence). This CDR3 contains 16 residues. The J segment lost 8 bases and the V segment lost 1 base, leaving 12 bases of the junction unmatched. The chain's CDR3 is CATSRGEGLHSGTQYF. DNA of the CDR3: TGTGCCACCAGCAGAGGGGAGGGATTGCACAGTGGTACGCAGTATTTT.

This clone was counted only a few times. The chain recombines TRBV7-2 with TRBJ2-3, with D uncertain. The V and J ends lost 8 bases and 3 bases respectively, with 6 bases between them. CDR3 length: 11 residues. Looked up from germline, CDR1 is SGHTA and CDR2 is FQGNSA. CDR3 amino acids: CASVGTDTQYF. The CDR3 nucleotides are TGTGCCAGCGTTGGGACAGATACGCAGTATTTT. Together with reference TRBV7-2 and TRBJ2-3, the CDR3 gives the full variable domain: GAGVSQSPSNKVTEKGKDVELRCDPISGHTALYWYRQSLGQGLEFLIYFQGNSAPDKSGLPSDRFSAERTGGSVSTLTIQRTQQEDSAVYLCASVGTDTQYFGPGTRLTVL.

A few counts support this clone. The rearrangement joins TRBV10-3 to TRBJ1-6; a weak D match, TRBD1 (5 bases). Germline CDR1 is ENHRY and CDR2 is SYGVKD. The V gene lost 0 bases and the J gene lost 9 bases, with 9 bases spanning the gap. The CDR3 totals 14 residues. The CDR3 region is CAISESARASPLHF. The CDR3, as DNA: TGTGCCATCAGTGAGTCCGCCAGGGCTTCACCCCTCCACTTT.

This clone was counted only a few times. This chain joins TRBV2 and TRBJ2-7; 9 nucleotides match TRBD1. The trim removed 7 bases at V and 3 bases at J, leaving 7 bases unmatched. This CDR3 has 14 residues. CDR1 and CDR2 (germline): SNHLY, FYNNEI. DNA of the CDR3: TGTGCCAGCAACCCGGGACAGGGCCACTACGAGCAGTACTTC. It encodes CASNPGQGHYEQYF.

This clone occurred a few times. The CDR3 region has the DNA TGTGCCAGCAGCCCGCTGAAACTAGCGGGAGTTGGAGATACGCAGTATTTT. Amino acids: CASSPLKLAGVGDTQYF. The chain carries TRBV14 and TRBJ2-3, with TRBD2 identical over 11 bases. The length of the CDR3 is 17 residues. The ends lost 4 bases at V and 5 bases at J; junction bases unmatched: 11. Germline CDR1 is SGHDN and CDR2 is FVKESK.

As DNA, the CDR3 is TGTGCCAGCAGCAAAGGGACACTCCAAGAGACCCAGTACTTC. Translating it yields CASSKGTLQETQYF. The chain employs TRBV4-2 and TRBJ2-5; the D gene is possibly TRBD1 (6 bases). Looked up from germline, CDR1 is LGHNA and CDR2 is YNFKEQ. Trimming left V 5 bases short and J 1 base short, with 11 bases between. There are 14 residues in the CDR3.

The rearrangement uses TRBV7-9 and TRBJ2-5; 7 bases fit TRBD1. Trimming removed 4 bases from V and 5 bases from J; junction bases left unmatched: 7. CDR1 SEHNR and CDR2 FQNEAQ come from the germline V gene (reference sequence). CDR3 length: 14 amino acids. The CDR3 DNA is TGTGCCAGCAGCTCAGACAGGGCCGCCGAGACCCAGTACTTC. Its translation is CASSSDRAAETQYF. The whole variable domain, remainder taken from reference TRBV7-9 and TRBJ2-5, is DTGVSQNPRHKITKRGQNVTFRCDPISEHNRLYWYRQTLGQGPEFLTYFQNEAQLEKSRLLSDRFSAERPKGSFSTLEIQRTEQGDSAMYLCASSSDRAAETQYFGPGTRLLVL.

This clone has just a few counts. The rearrangement uses TRBV29-1 and TRBJ2-3; D uncertain. CDR3 length equals 13 residues. Between the trimmed V and J ends, which lost 7 bases and 2 bases, there was a span of 13 bases. Per germline, CDR1 SQVTM and CDR2 ANQGSEA. The CDR3 loop reads CSAWSSNTDTQYF. The CDR3 nucleotides read TGCAGCGCCTGGTCCTCAAACACAGATACGCAGTATTTT.

Here the CDR3 reads CASSLDYSYEQYF. The CDR3 nucleotides read TGTGCCAGCAGCTTAGACTACTCCTACGAGCAGTACTTC. The chain uses TRBV7-6 and TRBJ2-7; no clear D. Trimming pared 1 base from V and 0 bases from J, leaving 4 bases between. Germline-derived CDR1 and CDR2 are SGHVS and FNYEAQ. The CDR3 has 13 residues.

This clone turned up a few times. Other DNA sequences of this sample code for an identical CDR3. CDR3 sequence reads: CASSLVNEQFF. Written as DNA, the CDR3 is TGTGCCAGCAGCTTGGTCAATGAGCAGTTCTTC. This chain links TRBV7-9 with TRBJ2-1; D is unresolved. The CDR3 is 11 amino acids. The germline V gene has CDR1 SEHNR and CDR2 FQNEAQ (reference sequence). The V end lost 3 bases, the J end lost 6 bases, and 3 bases lay between the germline ends.

V and J are TRBV25-1 and TRBJ2-1, with D possibly being TRBD2 (6 bases). CDR3 size: 13 residues. Trimming pared 9 bases from V and 4 bases from J, leaving 13 bases between. The V gene's germline CDR1 is MGHDK and CDR2 SYGVNS. Here the CDR3 reads CASGGTGYNEQFF. The CDR3 DNA reads TGTGCCAGTGGGGGGACGGGGTACAATGAGCAGTTCTTC.

This chain joins TRBV18 and TRBJ1-4, with D perhaps TRBD1 (5 bases). Germline V gene data show CDR1 as KGHSH and CDR2 as LQKENI. V gave up 6 bases and J gave up 0 bases, with 14 bases separating them. The CDR3 runs to 16 residues. The chain's CDR3 is CASSSRDFSTNEKLFF. The DNA of the CDR3 is TGTGCCAGCTCGTCCAGGGACTTTTCAACTAATGAAAAACTGTTTTTT. Drawing the rest from reference TRBV18 and TRBJ1-4, the complete variable domain is NAGVMQNPRHLVRRRGQEARLRCSPMKGHSHVYWYRQLPEEGLKFMVYLQKENIIDESGMPKERFSAEFPKEGPSILRIQQVVRGDSAAYFCASSSRDFSTNEKLFFGSGTQLSVL.

This clone was picked up a small number of times. The chain combines TRBV4-1 with TRBJ2-1; D gene unclear. The CDR3 has 15 residues. Trimming pared 5 bases from V and 4 bases from J, leaving 15 bases between. The V gene's germline CDR1 is MGHRA and CDR2 YSYEKL. The CDR3 DNA sequence: TGCGCCAGCAGCTTCGTGGGTAGCCGATACAATGAGCAGTTCTTC. It codes for CASSFVGSRYNEQFF.

This clone has a handful of counts. The J gene is TRBJ1-5, the V gene TRBV7-9; TRBD1 matches at 8 bases. This CDR3 has 18 residues. The V segment lost 0 bases and the J segment 4 bases; nucleotides outside the gene matches: 11. Germline CDR1 and CDR2: SEHNR and FQNEAQ (reference sequence). The CDR3 loop is CASSLAMAGGLHNQPQHF. The DNA of the CDR3 is TGTGCCAGCAGCTTAGCAATGGCAGGGGGCTTACATAATCAGCCCCAGCATTTT.

The chain has TRBV11-2 and TRBJ2-1; 8 positions agree with TRBD2. This CDR3 has 16 residues. The germline CDR1 and CDR2 sequences are SGHAT and FQNNGV. J was trimmed by 12 bases and V by 5 bases; bases with no gene match: 18. CDR3 loop: CASSPAGTRSILSQFF. CDR3 sequence (DNA): TGTGCCAGCAGCCCAGCCGGGACTAGATCTATCCTGTCGCAGTTCTTC.

The sample holds a few counts of this clone. The chain recombines TRBV19 with TRBJ2-1; D is unresolved. The CDR3 is 13 amino acids. The V end lost 0 bases, the J end lost 4 bases, and 4 bases lay between the germline ends. The germline gives CDR1 LNHDA, CDR2 SQIVND (reference sequence). As DNA, the CDR3 is TGTGCCAGTAGTATAGAAGGGTACAATGAGCAGTTCTTC. Protein product: CASSIEGYNEQFF.

The V gene is TRBV7-9, the J gene TRBJ1-2; TRBD1 matches 7 bases. The V gene's germline CDR1 is SEHNR and CDR2 FQNEAQ (reference sequence). The CDR3 totals 15 residues. Losses at the gene ends were 5 bases for V and 6 bases for J; bases not matched to a gene: 12. CDR3 protein: CASSKTGTASDGYTF. CDR3 DNA sequence: TGTGCCAGCAGCAAGACGGGGACAGCTTCCGATGGCTACACCTTC.

This clone was observed a few times. This chain joins TRBV4-2 and TRBJ2-5; 7 bases are a match to TRBD1. The V and J ends lost 3 bases and 1 base, in that order; junction bases with no gene match: 5. The germline V gene encodes CDR1 LGHNA and CDR2 YNFKEQ. The CDR3 contains 15 residues. CDR3 protein: CASSQVGTAQETQYF. The CDR3 nucleotides read TGTGCCAGCAGCCAGGTTGGGACAGCCCAAGAGACCCAGTACTTC.